This T cell receptor beta chain was recorded in a study of regulatory T cells. The PCR used 52 TRBV and 13 TRBJ primers. TCRdb keeps only in-frame clones here, not all; method: immunoSEQ multiplex PCR. The table has 17,000 or so clones, roughly 90% seen once; the top ten hold 25% to 35%. Germline-derived CDR1 and CDR2 are SNHLY and FYNNEI. V dropped 3 bases and J dropped 2 bases, with 2 bases sitting between them. The CDR3 is 11 amino acids. To note about this clone: Other DNA sequences in this sample translate to the same CDR3.

V usage is TRBV2 and J usage is TRBJ2-7; the D is unclear. The TCR originated in a young adult with CD3G deficiency. The sequencing sample was made of CD8+ T cells sorted from blood. The DNA of the CDR3 is TGTGCCAGCAGTGAGGCCTACGAGCAGTACTTC. This codes for CASSEAYEQYF.